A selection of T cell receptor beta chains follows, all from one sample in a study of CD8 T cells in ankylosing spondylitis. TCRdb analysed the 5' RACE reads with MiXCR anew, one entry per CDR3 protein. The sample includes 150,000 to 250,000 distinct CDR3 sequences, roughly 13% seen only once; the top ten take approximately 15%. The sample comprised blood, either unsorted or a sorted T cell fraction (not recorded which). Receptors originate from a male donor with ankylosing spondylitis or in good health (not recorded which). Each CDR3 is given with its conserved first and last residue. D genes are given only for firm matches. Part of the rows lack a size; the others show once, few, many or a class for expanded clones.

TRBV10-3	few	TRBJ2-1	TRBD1	CAIKETGHNEQFF	TGTGCCATCAAAGAGACAGGGCACAATGAGCAGTTCTTC
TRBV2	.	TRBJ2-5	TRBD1	CASSEGTGGDETQYF	TGTGCCAGCAGTGAAGGGACAGGGGGCGACGAGACCCAGTACTTC
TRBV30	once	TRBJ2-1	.	CAWSVMLNEQFF	TGTGCCTGGAGTGTAATGCTCAATGAGCAGTTCTTC
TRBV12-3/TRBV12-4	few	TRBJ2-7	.	CASSKGGKSYEQYF	TGTGCCAGCAGTAAAGGAGGGAAATCGTACGAGCAGTACTTC
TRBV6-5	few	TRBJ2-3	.	CASTSLVTDTQYF	TGTGCCAGCACTTCCCTGGTGACAGATACGCAGTATTTT
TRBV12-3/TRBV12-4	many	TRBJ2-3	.	CASTPGLPGHTQYF	TGTGCCAGCACACCGGGACTCCCAGGACATACGCAGTATTTT
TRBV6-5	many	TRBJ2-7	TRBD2	CASSYSASGSYEQYF	TGTGCCAGCAGTTACTCCGCTAGCGGGAGCTACGAGCAGTACTTC
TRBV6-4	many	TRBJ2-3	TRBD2	CASSAHIAGDTDTQYF	TGTGCCAGCAGTGCTCACATAGCGGGAGACACAGATACGCAGTATTTT
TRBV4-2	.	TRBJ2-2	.	CASSQEQNGGPGELFF	TGTGCCAGCAGCCAAGAACAAAACGGGGGGCCCGGGGAGCTGTTTTTT
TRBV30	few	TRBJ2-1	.	CAWSVDRYNEQFF	TGTGCCTGGAGTGTAGACAGATACAATGAGCAGTTCTTC
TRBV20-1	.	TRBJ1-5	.	CSASSPGTPGNQPQHF	TGCAGTGCTAGTTCCCCCGGGACACCAGGAAATCAGCCCCAGCATTTT
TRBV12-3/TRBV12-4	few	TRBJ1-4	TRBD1	CASSSLLTGDSTNEKLFF	TGTGCCAGCAGTTCCCTCTTGACAGGGGATTCAACTAATGAAAAACTGTTTTTT
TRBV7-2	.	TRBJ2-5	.	CASSLIFQGWETQYF	TGTGCCAGCAGCTTAATCTTCCAGGGTTGGGAGACCCAGTACTTC
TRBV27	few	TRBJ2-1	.	CATLSGVEQFF	TGTGCCACTCTTAGCGGCGTTGAGCAGTTCTTC
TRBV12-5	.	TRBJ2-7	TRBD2	CASGLGGLAKDEQYF	TGTGCTAGTGGTTTGGGCGGACTAGCGAAGGACGAGCAGTACTTC
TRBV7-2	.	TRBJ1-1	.	CASSLARGVNTEAFF	TGTGCCAGCAGCTTAGCTCGGGGCGTGAACACTGAAGCTTTCTTT
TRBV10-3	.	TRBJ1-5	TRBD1	CAIRRSGQGNQPQHF	TGTGCCATCCGCCGTTCGGGACAGGGCAATCAGCCCCAGCATTTT
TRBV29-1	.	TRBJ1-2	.	CSVEEGNYGYTF	TGCAGCGTTGAGGAGGGTAACTATGGCTACACCTTC
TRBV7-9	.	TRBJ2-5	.	CASNPGNWNQETQYF	TGTGCCAGCAACCCGGGAAATTGGAATCAAGAGACCCAGTACTTC
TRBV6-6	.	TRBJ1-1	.	CASSYTTFQIF	TGTGCCAGCAGCTATACGACTTTCCAAATTTTT
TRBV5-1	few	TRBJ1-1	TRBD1	CASSLAGQDALMNTEAFF	TGCGCCAGCAGCTTGGCGGGACAGGACGCCCTAATGAACACTGAAGCTTTCTTT
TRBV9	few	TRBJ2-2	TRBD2	CASSVAVLAGGPTGELFF	TGTGCCAGCAGCGTAGCGGTCCTAGCGGGAGGGCCAACCGGGGAGCTGTTTTTT
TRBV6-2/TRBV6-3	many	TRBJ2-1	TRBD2	CASSYSILGLGENEQFF	TGTGCCAGCAGTTACTCGATTCTTGGACTAGGGGAGAATGAGCAGTTCTTC
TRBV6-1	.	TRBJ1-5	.	CASSPTVGSNQPQHF	TGTGCCAGCAGTCCGACAGTGGGGAGCAATCAGCCCCAGCATTTT
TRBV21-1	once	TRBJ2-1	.	CASWYPGTWHYEQFF	TGTGCCAGCTGGTACCCCGGGACTTGGCACTATGAGCAGTTCTTC
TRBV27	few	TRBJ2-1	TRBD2	CASSPIAGEVNEQFF	TGTGCCAGCAGTCCGATAGCGGGAGAGGTCAATGAGCAGTTCTTC
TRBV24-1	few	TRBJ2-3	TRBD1	CATSLYTGEDTQYF	TGTGCCACCAGTCTTTACACAGGGGAAGATACGCAGTATTTT
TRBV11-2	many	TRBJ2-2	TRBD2	CASSSGLAGALNTGELFF	TGTGCCAGCAGCTCGGGACTAGCGGGGGCCCTGAACACCGGGGAGCTGTTTTTT
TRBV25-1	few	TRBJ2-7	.	CASSEQNPLPYEQYF	TGTGCCAGCAGTGAGCAGAATCCCTTACCCTACGAGCAGTACTTC
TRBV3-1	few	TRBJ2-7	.	CASSPAGHEQYF	TGTGCCAGCAGCCCCGCCGGGCACGAGCAGTACTTC
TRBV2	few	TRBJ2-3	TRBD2	CASSPRTGGVDTQYF	TGTGCCAGCAGTCCGCGGACGGGGGGTGTAGATACGCAGTATTTT
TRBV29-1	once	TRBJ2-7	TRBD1	CSVEVRAGGANNSSYEQYF	TGCAGCGTTGAAGTGAGAGCAGGGGGTGCGAACAATTCCTCCTACGAGCAGTACTTC
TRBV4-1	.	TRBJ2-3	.	CASSQFRTTDTQYF	TGCGCCAGCAGCCAATTCAGGACCACAGATACGCAGTATTTT
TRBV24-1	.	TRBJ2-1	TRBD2	CATSDGRYNEQFF	TGTGCCACCAGTGACGGGAGGTACAATGAGCAGTTCTTC
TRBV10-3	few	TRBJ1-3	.	CAISEPDGSGNTIYF	TGTGCCATCAGTGAACCGGACGGCTCTGGAAACACCATATATTTT